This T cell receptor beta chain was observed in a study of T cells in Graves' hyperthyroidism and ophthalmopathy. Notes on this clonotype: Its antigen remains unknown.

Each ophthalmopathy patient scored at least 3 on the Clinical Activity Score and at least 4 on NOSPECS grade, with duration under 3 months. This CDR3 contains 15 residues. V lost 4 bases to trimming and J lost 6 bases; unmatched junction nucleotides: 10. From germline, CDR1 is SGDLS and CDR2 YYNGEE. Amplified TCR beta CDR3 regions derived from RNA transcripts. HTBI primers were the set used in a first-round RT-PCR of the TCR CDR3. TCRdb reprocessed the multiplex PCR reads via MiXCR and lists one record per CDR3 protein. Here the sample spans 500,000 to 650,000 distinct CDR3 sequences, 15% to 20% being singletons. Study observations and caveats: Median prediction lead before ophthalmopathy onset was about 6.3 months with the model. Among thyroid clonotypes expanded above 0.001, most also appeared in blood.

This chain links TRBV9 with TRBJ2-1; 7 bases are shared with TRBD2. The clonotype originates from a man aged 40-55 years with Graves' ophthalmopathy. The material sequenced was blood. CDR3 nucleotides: TGTGCCAGCAGCCCGAGGGACTATCCGATCAATGAGCAGTTCTTC. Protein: CASSPRDYPINEQFF. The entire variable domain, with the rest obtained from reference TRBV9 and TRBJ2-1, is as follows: DSGVTQTPKHLITATGQRVTLRCSPRSGDLSVYWYQQSLDQGLQFLIQYYNGEERAKGNILERFSAQQFPDLHSELNLSSLELGDSALYFCASSPRDYPINEQFFGPGTRLTVL.